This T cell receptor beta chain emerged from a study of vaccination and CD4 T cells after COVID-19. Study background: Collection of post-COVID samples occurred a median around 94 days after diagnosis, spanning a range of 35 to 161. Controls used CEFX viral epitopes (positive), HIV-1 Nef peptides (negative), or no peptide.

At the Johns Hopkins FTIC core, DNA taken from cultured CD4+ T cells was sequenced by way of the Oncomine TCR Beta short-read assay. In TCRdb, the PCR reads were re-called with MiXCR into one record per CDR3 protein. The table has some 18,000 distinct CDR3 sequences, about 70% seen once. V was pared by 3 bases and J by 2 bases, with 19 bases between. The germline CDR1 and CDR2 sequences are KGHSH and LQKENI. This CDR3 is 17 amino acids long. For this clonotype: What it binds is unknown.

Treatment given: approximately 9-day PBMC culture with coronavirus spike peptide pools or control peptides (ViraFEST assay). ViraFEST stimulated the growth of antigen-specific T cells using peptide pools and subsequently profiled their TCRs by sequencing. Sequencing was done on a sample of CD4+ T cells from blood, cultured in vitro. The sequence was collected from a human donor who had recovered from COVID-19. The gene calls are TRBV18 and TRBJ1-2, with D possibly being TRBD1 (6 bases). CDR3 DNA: TGTGCCAGCTCACCGCGGCTGGCGACAGGAGAGAACTATGGCTACACCTTC. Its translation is CASSPRLATGENYGYTF.